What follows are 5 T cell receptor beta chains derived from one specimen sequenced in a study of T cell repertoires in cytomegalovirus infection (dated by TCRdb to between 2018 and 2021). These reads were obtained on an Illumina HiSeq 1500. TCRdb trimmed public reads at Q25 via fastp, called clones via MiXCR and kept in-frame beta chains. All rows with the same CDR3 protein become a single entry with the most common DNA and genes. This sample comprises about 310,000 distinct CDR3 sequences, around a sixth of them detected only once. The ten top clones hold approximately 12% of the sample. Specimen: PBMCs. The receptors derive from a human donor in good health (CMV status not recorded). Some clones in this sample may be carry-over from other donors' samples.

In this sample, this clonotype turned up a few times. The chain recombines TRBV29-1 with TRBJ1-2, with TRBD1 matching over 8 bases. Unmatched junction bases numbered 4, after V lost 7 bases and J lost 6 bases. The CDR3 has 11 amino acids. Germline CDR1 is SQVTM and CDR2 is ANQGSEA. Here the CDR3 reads CSAGTGHGYTF. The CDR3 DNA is TGCAGCGCGGGGACAGGACATGGCTACACCTTC.

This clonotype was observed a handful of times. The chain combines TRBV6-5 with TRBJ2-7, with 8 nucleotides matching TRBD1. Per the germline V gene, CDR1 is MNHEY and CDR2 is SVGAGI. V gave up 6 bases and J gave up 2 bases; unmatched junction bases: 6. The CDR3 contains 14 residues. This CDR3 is CASRLQGATYEQYF. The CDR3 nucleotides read TGTGCCAGCAGATTGCAGGGGGCAACCTACGAGCAGTACTTC.

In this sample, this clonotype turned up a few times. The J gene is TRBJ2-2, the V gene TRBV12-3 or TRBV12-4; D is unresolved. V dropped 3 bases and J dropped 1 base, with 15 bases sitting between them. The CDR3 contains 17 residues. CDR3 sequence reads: CASSFNDILMNTGELFF. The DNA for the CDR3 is TGTGCCAGCAGTTTTAACGATATTCTAATGAACACCGGGGAGCTGTTTTTT.

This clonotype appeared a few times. Written as DNA, the CDR3 is TGTGCCAGCTCACCGCGGACAAACTACGAGCAGTACTTC. It yields the protein CASSPRTNYEQYF. The chain joins TRBV18 to TRBJ2-7; D is possibly TRBD1 (5 bases). The CDR3 contains 13 residues. Germline loops: CDR1 KGHSH, CDR2 LQKENI. The V end was cut by 3 bases, the J end by 3 bases, with 9 bases between.

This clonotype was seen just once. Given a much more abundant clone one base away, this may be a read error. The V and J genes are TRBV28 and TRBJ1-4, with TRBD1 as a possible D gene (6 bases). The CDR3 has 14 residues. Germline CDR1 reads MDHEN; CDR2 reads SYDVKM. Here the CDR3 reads CVSSFAGEDEKLFF. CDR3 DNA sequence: TGTGTCAGCAGTTTCGCAGGGGAGGATGAAAAACTGTTTTTT.